This T cell receptor beta chain was sequenced for a study of blood T cell repertoires in COVID-19. Original methodology: Amplification from reference gene primers served as the basis for estimated nucleated cell counts. The data were produced by immunoSEQ multiplex PCR, yet TCRdb's version contains in-frame clones alone and is incomplete. V and J calls and clone size are those listed in that table; D and trimming were worked out from the DNA. The data show about 49,000 clones, approximately 87% seen once. This CDR3 comprises 15 residues. Trimming cost V 5 bases and J 6 bases; bases outside gene matches: 7. Germline assignment: CDR1 SGHVS and CDR2 FQNEAQ. This clone has more than one count but fewer than ten. Seattle cases were enrolled at active infection and followed longitudinally.

The clonotype comes from a woman aged 80 or over with COVID-19, enrolled during active disease. J is TRBJ2-1 and V is TRBV7-8, with 10 positions matching TRBD1. Sequencing used peripheral blood. The CDR3 is CASSPSGQGINEQFF. The CDR3 nucleotides read TGTGCCAGCAGCCCGTCGGGACAGGGGATCAATGAGCAGTTCTTC.